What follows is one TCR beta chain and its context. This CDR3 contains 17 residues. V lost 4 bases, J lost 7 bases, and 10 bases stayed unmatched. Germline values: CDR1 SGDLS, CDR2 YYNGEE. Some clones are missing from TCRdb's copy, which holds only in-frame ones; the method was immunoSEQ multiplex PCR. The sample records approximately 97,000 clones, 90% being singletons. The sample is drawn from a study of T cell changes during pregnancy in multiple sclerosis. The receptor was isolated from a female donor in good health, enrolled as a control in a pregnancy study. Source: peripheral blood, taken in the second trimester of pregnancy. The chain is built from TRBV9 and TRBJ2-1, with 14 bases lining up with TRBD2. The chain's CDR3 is CASSTEGLAGVKNEQFF. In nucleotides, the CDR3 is TGTGCCAGCAGCACAGAGGGACTAGCGGGAGTGAAGAATGAGCAGTTCTTC.